One and the same sample provided the 16 T cell receptor beta chains below, sequenced in a study of blood T cell repertoires in COVID-19. This table comes from immunoSEQ multiplex PCR, and its TCRdb copy is limited to in-frame clones, with some not included. Of around 300,000 clones in the sample, roughly 85% are singletons; the top ten hold 3%. Input material: peripheral blood. Receptors were obtained from a woman in her 30s with active or convalescent COVID-19.

The rearrangement links TRBV30 to TRBJ1-1; possibly TRBD1 for D (6 bases). V was shortened by 2 bases and J by 4 bases, with 11 bases between the two germline ends. CDR1 is GTSNPN, CDR2 SVGIG, per germline (reference sequence). This CDR3 has 13 residues. The DNA for the CDR3 is TGTGCCTGGAGTAAGGGGGGGGGCACTGAAGCTTTCTTT. Translated: CAWSKGGGTEAFF.

The rearrangement uses TRBV28 and TRBJ2-2; perhaps TRBD1 as D (6 bases). Trimming left V 6 bases short and J 9 bases short, with 11 bases between. Per germline, CDR1 MDHEN and CDR2 SYDVKM. The CDR3 contains 12 residues. The DNA for the CDR3 is TGTGCCAGCAGATCACAGGGCAGGGAGCTGTTTTTT. This translates into CASRSQGRELFF.

This chain connects TRBV21-1 to TRBJ1-5. TRBV21-1 is shown as a pseudogene. CDR3 length: 16 amino acids. CDR3 loop: CASRNGREGPNQPQHF. In DNA, the CDR3 is TGTGCCAGCAGGAACGGGAGGGAGGGGCCAAATCAGCCCCAGCATTTT.

The chain couples TRBV28 to TRBJ1-2, with TRBD1 matching 10 bases. V lost 8 bases and J lost 8; bases outside the gene matches: 11. Per the germline V gene, CDR1 is MDHEN and CDR2 is SYDVKM. The length of the CDR3 is 14 residues. CDR3 region: CASSKTGGFRGYTF. In DNA form, the CDR3 reads TGTGCCAGCTCGAAGACAGGGGGCTTTCGCGGCTACACCTTC.

This rearrangement joins TRBV5-4 to TRBJ2-5; possibly TRBD2 for D (7 bases). Trimming pared 1 base from V and 5 bases from J, leaving 15 bases between. The CDR3 loop spans 15 amino acids. Germline V gene data show CDR1 as SGHNT and CDR2 as YYREEE (reference sequence). The CDR3 reads CASSLRRGAGETQYF. In nucleotides, the CDR3 is TGTGCCAGCAGCTTGCGACGGGGGGCAGGGGAGACCCAGTACTTC.

The V and J genes are TRBV7-2 and TRBJ1-2, with D possibly TRBD1 on 6 matching bases. The CDR3 sequence is 15 residues long. V was clipped by 4 bases and J by 4 bases, with 16 bases between them. CDR1 is SGHTA and CDR2 is FQGNSA in the germline V gene. CDR3 protein: CASSSGGSGIYGYTF. CDR3 in DNA: TGTGCCAGCAGCTCGGGGGGCTCCGGCATCTATGGCTACACCTTC.

The genes are TRBV10-3 and TRBJ1-2; possible D gene TRBD1, 5 bases. Germline V gene data show CDR1 as ENHRY and CDR2 as SYGVKD. Between the trimmed V and J ends, which lost 5 bases and 3 bases, there was a span of 10 bases. This CDR3 comprises 13 residues. CDR3 protein: CAISYRGDYGYTF. The CDR3 DNA reads TGTGCCATCAGTTACCGGGGGGACTATGGCTACACCTTC.

About this clone: Compared with germline, one end of the junction differs, possibly owing to a read error. V and J are TRBV7-3 and TRBJ1-1; maybe TRBD1 (6 bases). Germline CDR1 is SGHTA and CDR2 is FQGTGA. This CDR3 comprises 14 residues. The CDR3 sequence: CASSLDRGNAEAFF. The CDR3 DNA reads as TGTGCCAGCAGCTTGGATAGGGGGAACGCTGAAGCTTTCTTT.

The rearrangement joins TRBV5-1 to TRBJ1-2, with a possible D match to TRBD1 (5 bases). Germline CDR1 and CDR2: SGHRS and YFSETQ. The CDR3 sequence is 14 residues long. The V and J ends lost 1 base and 7 bases respectively, with 14 bases between them. CDR3 region: CASSLTGGIIGYTF. In DNA form, the CDR3 reads TGCGCCAGCAGCTTGACTGGGGGGATTATTGGCTACACCTTC.

This chain joins TRBV10-3 and TRBJ2-2; 9 nucleotides align to TRBD2. This CDR3 has 14 residues. Germline V gene lookup returns CDR1 ENHRY and CDR2 SYGVKD. With 5 bases clipped from V and 7 bases from J, the junction kept 5 bases outside the gene matches. The CDR3 DNA reads TGTGCCATCAGTAGCGGGGGGAGGATCGGGGAGCTGTTTTTT. This sequence encodes CAISSGGRIGELFF.

The chain couples TRBV3-1 (or the pseudogene TRBV3-2) to TRBJ2-7; TRBD2 aligns across 10 bases. Germline V gene lookup returns CDR1 LGHDT and CDR2 YNNKEL (reference sequence). The V gene end was trimmed by 2 bases and the J gene end by 2 bases; junction bases not matched to a gene: 3. There are 15 residues in the CDR3. CDR3 DNA sequence: TGTGCCAGCAGCCAAAGCGGGGGGGTGACCTACGAGCAGTACTTC. Amino acid sequence: CASSQSGGVTYEQYF.

The V call is TRBV2, the J call TRBJ1-6; the D gene is possibly TRBD1 (5 bases). CDR3 length: 14 residues. Trimming shortened V by 8 bases and J by 6 bases, and 14 bases separated the two germline ends. Per the germline V gene, CDR1 is SNHLY and CDR2 is FYNNEI. The DNA for the CDR3 is TGTGCCAGCGGGTTTGACAGCTCTAATTCACCCCTCCACTTT. It is translated as CASGFDSSNSPLHF.

The chain employs TRBV4-3 and TRBJ2-7; D is ambiguous. Per the germline V gene, CDR1 is LGHNA and CDR2 is YSLEER. The CDR3 runs 16 residues. V was cut by 0 bases and J by 0 bases, with 12 bases left in between. CDR3 residues: CASSQDLARISYEQYF. The CDR3, as DNA: TGCGCCAGCAGCCAAGATCTCGCGCGTATCTCCTACGAGCAGTACTTC.

This rearrangement joins TRBV2 to TRBJ2-2, with D possibly TRBD2 on 6 matching bases. The CDR3 spans 14 residues. Germline CDR1 SNHLY, CDR2 FYNNEI. V dropped 8 bases and J dropped 9 bases, with 19 bases sitting between them. The CDR3, as DNA: TGTGCCAGCTCCGGACTGGGGGGTCTTCGGGAGCTGTTTTTT. Translation gives CASSGLGGLRELFF.

As for this clone: The junction departs from the called germline gene at one end, perhaps through a read error. The rearrangement links TRBV4-1 to TRBJ1-2; D uncertain. CDR3 length: 11 amino acids. Germline V gene sequence: CDR1 MGHRA, CDR2 YSYEKL. The CDR3 nucleotides are TGCGCCAGCAGCCAAGGTGTAGAGCTATTTTTC. Translating it yields CASSQGVELFF.

V is TRBV5-6 and J is TRBJ1-4; unclear D gene. V gave up 4 bases and J gave up 5 bases, with 6 bases separating them. CDR3 length: 12 residues. Germline V gene lookup returns CDR1 SGHDT and CDR2 YYEEEE. The CDR3 loop is CASSPRNEKLFF. The CDR3 DNA reads TGTGCCAGCAGCCCGAGGAATGAAAAACTGTTTTTT.